The clone carrying this T cell receptor beta chain was seen at least ten times. Antigen: not known. This entry comes from a study of T cells in Graves' hyperthyroidism and ophthalmopathy. Whole-study findings and limits: In the analysis, a 13 V-J model separated ophthalmopathy from stable hyperthyroidism.

V lost 5 bases and J lost 1; bases outside the gene matches: 7. Germline CDR1 is MNHEY and CDR2 is SMNVEV (reference sequence). CDR3 length: 16 residues. Thyroid ultrasound and orbital computed tomography, with clinical symptoms and serum thyroxine and TRAb, informed diagnoses. Extraction of PBMCs used 8.5 to 10 ml of fresh peripheral blood. There were TCR beta CDR3 regions amplified from RNA transcripts. Initially, a first-round RT-PCR of the TCR CDR3 employed the HTBI primer set. Using its own MiXCR run on the multiplex PCR reads, TCRdb lists one record per CDR3 protein. Found here are around 400,000 distinct CDR3 sequences, 25% of them singletons; the top ten hold 73%.

The chain carries TRBV27 and TRBJ2-3; the match to TRBD2 covers 9 bases. The clonotype comes from a man aged 45 to 65 with Graves' hyperthyroidism. The sample was blood. The CDR3 sequence: CASSQSTSGGTDTQYF. In DNA form, the CDR3 reads TGTGCCAGCAGTCAATCGACTAGCGGAGGCACAGATACGCAGTATTTT.